The next 29 T cell receptor beta chains were all read from a single sample in a study of blood T cell repertoires in COVID-19. The method was immunoSEQ multiplex PCR; TCRdb's version includes in-frame clones alone and lacks a portion of them. The table has more than 300,000 clones, roughly 90% seen once. The sample consisted of PBMCs or T cells enriched from blood (not recorded which). The receptors derive from a woman in her twenties or thirties who had recovered from COVID-19.

The chain is built from TRBV28 and TRBJ1-1; D perhaps matches TRBD1 (5 bases). The CDR3 consists of 16 residues. V gave up 5 bases and J gave up 4 bases, with 20 bases separating them. CDR1 is MDHEN and CDR2 is SYDVKM in the germline V gene. CDR3 sequence (DNA): TGTGCCAGCAGTACCACCTGGGGGAGGCTTGGCACTGAAGCTTTCTTT. Translated: CASSTTWGRLGTEAFF.

The rearrangement uses TRBV7-8 and TRBJ2-5, with 14 bases fitting TRBD2. Germline V lookup: CDR1 SGHVS, CDR2 FQNEAQ. The CDR3 spans 18 residues. The J segment lost 1 base and the V segment lost 5 bases, leaving 9 bases of the junction unmatched. CDR3 region: CASSRTSGGSRIQETQYF. The CDR3 bases are TGTGCCAGCAGCCGGACTAGCGGGGGGTCGAGAATCCAAGAGACCCAGTACTTC.

This chain connects TRBV7-8 to TRBJ1-4, with TRBD1 matching 7 bases. The V and J ends lost 2 bases and 4 bases, in that order; junction bases with no gene match: 7. Germline CDR1 is SGHVS and CDR2 is FQNEAQ. The CDR3 length is 16 residues. Here the CDR3 reads CASSLNAGTVNEKLFF. CDR3 bases: TGTGCCAGCAGCTTAAACGCCGGGACAGTTAATGAAAAACTGTTTTTT.

This chain links TRBV5-1 with TRBJ2-4; 8 bases match TRBD1. The CDR3 covers 18 residues. The germline gives CDR1 SGHRS, CDR2 YFSETQ. V lost 0 bases and J lost 3; bases outside the gene matches: 11. The CDR3 sequence is CASSLARASGGFKNIQYF. CDR3 sequence (DNA): TGCGCCAGCAGCTTGGCCAGAGCGTCAGGGGGCTTCAAAAACATTCAGTACTTC.

This clone was detected only a few times. The chain joins TRBV27 to TRBJ2-1, with 8 bases fitting TRBD2. V dropped 6 bases and J dropped 1; count of bases not matched to a gene: 5. The length of the CDR3 is 15 residues. Per germline, CDR1 MNHEY and CDR2 SMNVEV (reference sequence). The CDR3 bases are TGTGCCAGCAGCGCGAGCGGGAGATCCTACAATGAGCAGTTCTTC. Its protein is CASSASGRSYNEQFF.

The genes are TRBV19 and TRBJ2-1; no clear D gene. Germline V CDR1 and CDR2: LNHDA, SQIVND (reference sequence). CDR3 length equals 15 residues. The V gene lost 2 bases and the J gene lost 0 bases, with 8 bases spanning the gap. The CDR3 DNA reads as TGTGCCAGTAGTATATACTCGAGCTCCTACAATGAGCAGTTCTTC. Protein product: CASSIYSSSYNEQFF.

V gene TRBV5-6 combines with J gene TRBJ2-1; 9 bases align to TRBD1. The CDR3 is 13 residues long. Germline CDR1 is SGHDT and CDR2 is YYEEEE. The V segment lost 0 bases and the J segment 8 bases; nucleotides outside the gene matches: 0. The CDR3 nucleotides read TGTGCCAGCAGCTTGGGGGACAGGGATGAGCAGTTCTTC. Residues: CASSLGDRDEQFF.

CDR3 coding DNA: TGCGCCAGCAGCTTGGGTAGTGCCAACTACGAGCAGTACTTC. Translating gives CASSLGSANYEQYF. This chain links TRBV5-1 with TRBJ2-7; unclear D gene. Germline V gene data show CDR1 as SGHRS and CDR2 as YFSETQ. The CDR3 runs to 14 residues. The V end was cut by 0 bases, the J end by 3 bases, with 10 bases between.

V is TRBV5-1 and J is TRBJ2-1; 13 bases map to TRBD2. J lost 7 bases, V lost 4 bases, and 8 bases had no gene match. CDR3 length equals 16 residues. In germline, CDR1 is SGHRS, CDR2 YFSETQ. The CDR3 DNA sequence: TGCGCCAGCAGCGCCGTACTAGCGGGGGGGCGAAATGAGCAGTTCTTC. Its protein product is CASSAVLAGGRNEQFF. The variable domain in full, completed from reference TRBV5-1 and TRBJ2-1, reads KAGVTQTPRYLIKTRGQQVTLSCSPISGHRSVSWYQQTPGQGLQFLFEYFSETQRNKGNFPGRFSGRQFSNSRSEMNVSTLELGDSALYLCASSAVLAGGRNEQFFGPGTRLTVL.

This chain joins TRBV11-2 and TRBJ2-1, with a weak D call TRBD1 (6 bases). Per the germline V gene, CDR1 is SGHAT and CDR2 is FQNNGV. The V and J ends lost 5 bases and 10 bases respectively, with 18 bases between them. The CDR3 has 14 amino acids. The CDR3 DNA follows: TGTGCCAGCAGCATACTCCTCCCGCAGGGGGAGCAGTTCTTC. Protein product: CASSILLPQGEQFF.

The rearrangement joins TRBV4-2 to TRBJ2-7, with D perhaps TRBD2 (6 bases). Germline CDR1 is LGHNA and CDR2 is YNFKEQ. V dropped 3 bases and J dropped 7 bases, with 13 bases sitting between them. This CDR3 has 13 residues. The CDR3 coding sequence is TGTGCCAGCAGCCAGGAGCTAGCGTATGAGCAGTACTTC. The encoded protein is CASSQELAYEQYF.

V gene TRBV7-2 combines with J gene TRBJ2-4; weak D call: TRBD1 (5 bases). V was pared by 2 bases and J by 1 base, with 9 bases between. Looked up from germline, CDR1 is SGHTA and CDR2 is FQGNSA. CDR3 length: 15 amino acids. The CDR3 coding sequence is TGTGCCAGCAGCTTAATTCCAGGGGCCAAAAACATTCAGTACTTC. The encoded protein is CASSLIPGAKNIQYF.

This chain joins TRBV4-1 and TRBJ2-5; D is possibly TRBD1 (6 bases). Germline CDR1 reads MGHRA; CDR2 reads YSYEKL. The V and J ends lost 3 bases and 5 bases respectively, with 13 bases between them. The CDR3 loop spans 14 amino acids. Here the CDR3 DNA reads TGCGCCAGCAGCCATCCGGACAGCGGCGAGACCCAGTACTTC. Translated, it gives CASSHPDSGETQYF.

CDR3 sequence reads: CASSYPFDQPQHF. DNA of the CDR3: TGTGCCAGCAGTTACCCCTTTGATCAGCCCCAGCATTTT. The chain is built from TRBV6-2 or TRBV6-3 and TRBJ1-5; D is unresolved. Germline CDR1 and CDR2: MNHEY and SVGEGT. The CDR3 runs to 13 residues. The V end lost 2 bases, the J end lost 5 bases, and 7 bases lay between the germline ends.

The chain couples TRBV24-1 to TRBJ2-2; a weak D match, TRBD1 (6 bases). Germline lookup yields CDR1 KGHDR and CDR2 SFDVKD. The CDR3 extends over 16 amino acids. Trimming took 4 bases from V and 6 from J, leaving 17 bases between them. In DNA form, the CDR3 reads TGTGCCACCAGTGACTCCGCTTACAACAGGGCCGGGGAGCTGTTTTTT. It is translated as CATSDSAYNRAGELFF.

The genes are TRBV19 and TRBJ2-3, with D maybe TRBD1 (5 bases). With 5 bases removed from V and 4 bases from J, the gap between germline ends came to 22 bases. The CDR3 spans 17 residues. Germline loops: CDR1 LNHDA, CDR2 SQIVND (reference sequence). In DNA, the CDR3 is TGTGCCAGTAGTCAAATCTTAGGTGGCAGGGTGGCAGATACGCAGTATTTT. Its protein is CASSQILGGRVADTQYF. The full variable domain, in which reference TRBV19 and TRBJ2-3 provide the parts outside the CDR3, is DGGITQSPKYLFRKEGQNVTLSCEQNLNHDAMYWYRQDPGQGLRLIYYSQIVNDFQKGDIAEGYSVSREKKESFPLTVTSAQKNPTAFYLCASSQILGGRVADTQYFGPGTRLTVL.

The chain is built from TRBV12-3 or TRBV12-4 and TRBJ2-1, with D possibly TRBD1 on 5 matching bases. V lost 5 bases and J lost 8, with 10 bases in between. The CDR3 spans 12 residues. CDR3 in amino acids: CASSAGFHEQFF. In DNA, the CDR3 is TGTGCCAGCAGTGCAGGGTTCCATGAGCAGTTCTTC.

The rearrangement joins TRBV10-3 to TRBJ2-7; D perhaps matches TRBD1 (6 bases). Trimming removed 4 bases from V and 0 bases from J, with 10 bases in between. The CDR3 has 14 residues. Germline CDR1 and CDR2: ENHRY and SYGVKD. The CDR3 region is CAISGQGSSYEQYF. As DNA, the CDR3 is TGTGCCATCAGTGGGCAGGGGAGCTCCTACGAGCAGTACTTC.

A word on this clone: This may be a read error: a much more frequent sequence differs by one nucleotide. The CDR3 bases are TGTGCCAGCAGCCTGACAGATAACTATGGCTACACCTTC. This gives the protein CASSLTDNYGYTF. V usage is TRBV11-3 and J usage is TRBJ1-2, with D possibly matching TRBD1 (5 bases). Germline values: CDR1 SGHNT, CDR2 YENEEA. Trimming shortened V by 5 bases and J by 1 base, and 8 bases separated the two germline ends. The CDR3 totals 13 residues.

The chain uses TRBV7-9 and TRBJ1-2; D may be TRBD1 (5 bases). Germline V gives CDR1 SEHNR, CDR2 FQNEAQ (reference sequence). Trimming pared 1 base from V and 6 bases from J, leaving 12 bases between. This CDR3 is 14 amino acids long. CDR3 nucleotides: TGTGCCAGCAGCTTAGTAGGGAGGGGTGATGGCTACACCTTC. As protein: CASSLVGRGDGYTF.

This clone was seen only once. This chain uses TRBV11-2 with TRBJ2-1; D is unresolved. This CDR3 is built from 16 residues. V was pared by 0 bases and J by 7 bases, with 16 bases between. In germline, CDR1 is SGHAT, CDR2 FQNNGV. This chain's CDR3 is CASSLDQVGGLNEQFF. CDR3 nucleotide sequence: TGTGCCAGCAGCTTAGATCAAGTCGGTGGGCTAAATGAGCAGTTCTTC.

The rearrangement links TRBV27 to TRBJ2-7, with 11 bases that match TRBD1. The CDR3 sequence is 15 residues long. Germline CDR1 is MNHEY and CDR2 is SMNVEV (reference sequence). The V gene end was trimmed by 0 bases and the J gene end by 3 bases; junction bases not matched to a gene: 1. CDR3 sequence reads: CASSLSGTGGYEQYF. CDR3 coding DNA: TGTGCCAGCAGTTTATCAGGGACAGGGGGCTACGAGCAGTACTTC.

This clone was observed once. The chain employs TRBV28 and TRBJ1-2; 8 nucleotides match TRBD1. CDR3 length: 15 residues. V dropped 5 bases and J dropped 7; count of bases not matched to a gene: 12. The germline V gene has CDR1 MDHEN and CDR2 SYDVKM. The CDR3 loop reads CASSPVVIRGRGYTF. As DNA, the CDR3 is TGTGCCAGCAGTCCGGTGGTGATCAGGGGGCGTGGCTACACCTTC.

The J gene is TRBJ2-7, the V gene TRBV30; weak D call: TRBD1 (5 bases). V lost 0 bases to trimming and J lost 3 bases, with 18 bases between them. The CDR3 has 16 residues. Germline CDR1 and CDR2: GTSNPN and SVGIG (reference sequence). CDR3 loop: CAWSVIRAGKFYEQYF. The CDR3 DNA is TGTGCCTGGAGTGTTATTAGGGCAGGGAAATTCTACGAGCAGTACTTC.

The rearrangement links TRBV29-1 to TRBJ2-1; a weak D match, TRBD1 (6 bases). Germline V gene sequence: CDR1 SQVTM, CDR2 ANQGSEA. This CDR3 has 16 amino acids. V shed 2 bases and J shed 9 bases, with 23 bases lying between them. The CDR3 region has the DNA TGCAGCGTTGAATCGGTCCAGGGGTACCCCAATTTTGAGCAGTTCTTC. It is translated as CSVESVQGYPNFEQFF.

The V call is TRBV6-5, the J call TRBJ2-1; 9 nucleotides agree with TRBD2. V dropped 7 bases and J dropped 9; count of bases not matched to a gene: 10. Germline loops: CDR1 MNHEY, CDR2 SVGAGI. This CDR3 is built from 14 residues. The CDR3 coding sequence is TGTGCCAGCATTAGACTAGCGGAGAGGGGTGAGCAGTTCTTC. Its protein is CASIRLAERGEQFF.

This chain uses TRBV7-9 with TRBJ1-6; TRBD1 agrees at 7 bases. The CDR3 runs 16 residues. The junction had 7 bases not matched to a gene; V was cut back by 5 bases and J by 3 bases. Germline assignment: CDR1 SEHNR and CDR2 FQNEAQ (reference sequence). The CDR3 nucleotides read TGTGCCAGCAGCAGAACCTCAGGGGGCTATAATTCACCCCTCCACTTT. This sequence encodes CASSRTSGGYNSPLHF.

Regarding this clone: Other nucleotide sequences in the sample specify the same CDR3. V is TRBV5-8 and J is TRBJ2-1, with no clear D. The V end lost 0 bases, the J end lost 8 bases, and 9 bases lay between the germline ends. This CDR3 comprises 13 residues. Germline V gene data show CDR1 as SGHTS and CDR2 as YDEGEE. The CDR3 region is CASSLGQVHEQFF. CDR3 in DNA: TGTGCCAGCAGCTTGGGCCAGGTGCATGAGCAGTTCTTC. The whole variable domain, filled in from reference TRBV5-8 and TRBJ2-1, reads EAGVTQSPTHLIKTRGQQATLRCSPISGHTSVYWYQQALGLGLQFLLWYDEGEERNRGNFPPRFSGRQFPNYSSELNVNALELEDSALYLCASSLGQVHEQFFGPGTRLTVL.

The chain is built from TRBV6-2 or TRBV6-3 and TRBJ2-7; D perhaps matches TRBD2 (6 bases). The CDR3 runs to 11 residues. The ends were cut back, 2 bases at V and 9 bases at J, with 8 bases in the middle. Germline CDR1 MNHEY, CDR2 SVGEGT. The CDR3 reads CASSYPGGQYF. The CDR3 bases are TGTGCCAGCAGTTACCCCGGGGGGCAGTACTTC.